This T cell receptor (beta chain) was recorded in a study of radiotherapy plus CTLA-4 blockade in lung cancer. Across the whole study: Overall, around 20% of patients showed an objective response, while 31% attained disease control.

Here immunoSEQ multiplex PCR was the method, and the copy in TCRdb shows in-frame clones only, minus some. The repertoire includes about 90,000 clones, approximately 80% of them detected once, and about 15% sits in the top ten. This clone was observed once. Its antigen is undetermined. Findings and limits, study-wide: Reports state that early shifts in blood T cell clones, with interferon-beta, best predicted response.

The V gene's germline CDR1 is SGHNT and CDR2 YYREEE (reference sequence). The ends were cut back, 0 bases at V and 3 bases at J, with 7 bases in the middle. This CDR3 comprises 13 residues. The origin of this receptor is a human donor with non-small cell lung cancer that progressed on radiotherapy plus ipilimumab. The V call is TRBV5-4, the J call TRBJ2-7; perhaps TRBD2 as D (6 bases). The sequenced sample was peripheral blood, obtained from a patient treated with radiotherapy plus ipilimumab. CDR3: CASSLVGGYEQYF. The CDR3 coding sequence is TGTGCCAGCAGCTTGGTGGGGGGCTACGAGCAGTACTTC.